What follows describes a single TCR beta chain. The data were taken from a study of T cell repertoires in cytomegalovirus infection. MiXCR, run by TCRdb on the reads, gives a single entry per CDR3 protein. The repertoire has fewer than 300,000 distinct CDR3 sequences, about 26% of them found once; the top ten carry approximately 14%. Sequencing was carried out using PBMCs. This TCR was recovered from a human donor in good health (CMV status not recorded). Some clones in this sample may be carry-over from other donors' samples.

In nucleotides, the CDR3 is TGTGCCTGGGCCGGGACCGAGAACACCGGGGAGCTGTTTTTT. This translates into CAWAGTENTGELFF. The rearrangement uses TRBV30 and TRBJ2-2, with D perhaps TRBD1 or TRBD2 (5 bases each). V was clipped by 5 bases and J by 1 base, with 11 bases between them. The CDR3 spans 14 residues. Germline V gene sequence: CDR1 GTSNPN, CDR2 SVGIG (reference sequence).